This T cell receptor (beta chain) was observed in a study of technical replicates of blood from several donors. Germline lookup yields CDR1 MNHEY and CDR2 SMNVEV (reference sequence). This CDR3 has 15 amino acids. V shed 3 bases and J shed 3 bases, with 12 bases lying between them. Some clones are missing from TCRdb's copy, which holds only in-frame ones; the method was immunoSEQ multiplex PCR. This sample yields approximately 84,000 clones, of which more than 95% are seen a single time; around 0.15% belongs to the top ten. Sequencing used T cells isolated from PBMCs. This receptor was identified in a human donor in good health. The chain recombines TRBV27 with TRBJ2-1; tentatively, D is TRBD1 (7 bases). This CDR3 is CASSFPGDSYNEQFF. The CDR3 nucleotides are TGTGCCAGCAGTTTCCCGGGGGACAGCTACAATGAGCAGTTCTTC.